This TCR beta chain stems from a study of cytomegalovirus exposure and HLA in healthy donors. In germline, CDR1 is KGHSH, CDR2 LQKENI. This CDR3 comprises 12 residues. V lost 5 bases and J 9 bases, leaving 11 bases between the germline ends. The protocol was immunoSEQ multiplex PCR, while the TCRdb copy is restricted to in-frame clones and leaves out a portion. Of about 110,000 clones listed, roughly 88% are singletons. Sequenced sample: PBMCs. This clonotype originated in a woman aged 25-40 years in good health and CMV-seropositive. The chain joins TRBV18 to TRBJ2-1; D perhaps matches TRBD1 (6 bases). The CDR3 reads CASSGDKSEQFF. In DNA, the CDR3 is TGTGCCAGCTCAGGGGACAAGAGTGAGCAGTTCTTC.